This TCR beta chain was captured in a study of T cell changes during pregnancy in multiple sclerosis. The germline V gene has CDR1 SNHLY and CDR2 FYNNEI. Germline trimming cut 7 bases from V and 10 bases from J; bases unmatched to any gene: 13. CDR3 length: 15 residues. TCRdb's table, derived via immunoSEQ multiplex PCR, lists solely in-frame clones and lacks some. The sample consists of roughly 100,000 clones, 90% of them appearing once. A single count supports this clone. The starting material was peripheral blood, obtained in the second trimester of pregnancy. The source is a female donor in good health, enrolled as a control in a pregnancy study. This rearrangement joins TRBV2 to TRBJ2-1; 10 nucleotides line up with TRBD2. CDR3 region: CASTSRSGRAGEQFF. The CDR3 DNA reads TGTGCCAGCACCTCGCGGAGCGGGAGGGCCGGGGAGCAGTTCTTC.